This T cell receptor beta chain comes out of a study of post-analysis software for immune sequencing data. For the study at large: Recorded subtypes: relapsing-remitting, secondary progressive, progressive-relapsing; some patients unannotated. Study conclusions and caveats: Normalized Chao1 diversity was significantly lower in multiple sclerosis patients than in controls. Those samples that were prepared in the same batch co-clustered strongly by F measure.

As concerns this clonotype: Antigen specificity is unknown.

TCR beta libraries were prepared from cDNA with unique molecular identifiers. TCRdb re-called the PCR reads through MiXCR, storing one row per CDR3 protein. The sample has about 680,000 distinct CDR3 sequences, 55% to 60% seen once. Sequenced sample: blood. This TCR came from a girl aged 2 to 10 with multiple sclerosis.

The CDR3: CASSFSGSFDGYTF. CDR3 in DNA: TGTGCCAGCAGTTTCTCTGGGAGTTTCGATGGCTACACCTTC. This chain uses TRBV12-3 or TRBV12-4 with TRBJ1-2; no firm D call. The CDR3 has 14 amino acids. Trimming shortened V by 3 bases and J by 6 bases, and 14 bases separated the two germline ends.